Listed here are 27 T cell receptor beta chains from one sample, sequenced in a study of identical twins. MiXCR, applied by TCRdb to the 5' RACE reads, yields one record per CDR3 protein. The sample includes 1.5 million to 2 million distinct CDR3 sequences, about 32% of them seen just once. The source material was cord blood. The receptors were gathered from a newborn girl in good health.

This clonotype was counted between two and nine times. At one of its ends the junction is not consistent with the germline gene, which may arise from a read error. The V and J genes are TRBV24-1 and TRBJ2-1; TRBD2 might be the D (6 bases). The CDR3 contains 14 residues. Germline CDR1 KGHDR, CDR2 SFDVKD. DNA for the CDR3: TGTGACACCACCGGAGGGCCGTTATACAATGAGCAGTTCTTC. As protein: CDTTGGPLYNEQFF.

This clonotype has only a few counts. The V call is TRBV29-1, the J call TRBJ2-7, with D tentatively TRBD1 or TRBD2 (5 bases each). Germline CDR1 SQVTM, CDR2 ANQGSEA. The CDR3 is 12 residues long. V dropped 6 bases and J dropped 2 bases, with 11 bases sitting between them. The CDR3 sequence is CSVVLGAYEQYF. CDR3 coding DNA: TGCAGCGTGGTCCTGGGGGCCTACGAGCAGTACTTC.

This clonotype was seen a handful of times. V usage is TRBV5-1 and J usage is TRBJ2-7; weak D call: TRBD2 (6 bases). Trimming shortened V by 5 bases and J by 0 bases, and 15 bases separated the two germline ends. This CDR3 region has 15 residues. Germline values: CDR1 SGHRS, CDR2 YFSETQ. The CDR3 spells CASRKGGASSYEQYF. For the CDR3, the DNA is TGCGCCAGCAGGAAGGGAGGAGCGAGCTCCTACGAGCAGTACTTC.

Here the CDR3 reads CASSVVPPGEAGVFTDTQYF. CDR3 in DNA: TGTGCCAGCAGCGTAGTTCCACCAGGGGAAGCGGGAGTGTTCACAGATACGCAGTATTTT. The chain combines TRBV9 with TRBJ2-3, with TRBD2 identical over 8 bases. In germline, CDR1 is SGDLS, CDR2 YYNGEE. CDR3 length equals 20 residues. Trimming cost V 0 bases and J 2 bases; bases outside gene matches: 17.

About this clonotype: A read error may explain this, as a much larger clone is one base away. The chain joins TRBV10-3 to TRBJ2-1, with 9 bases aligning to TRBD1. With V trimmed by 2 bases and J by 10 bases, 9 bases remained unmatched. CDR1 ENHRY and CDR2 SYGVKD come from the germline V gene. This CDR3 is built from 15 residues. The CDR3 nucleotides read TGTGCCATCAGTGAGGGACAGGGGATAATCTACGAGCAGTTCTTC. It is translated as CAISEGQGIIYEQFF.

The V gene is TRBV6-2 or TRBV6-3, the J gene TRBJ2-5, with D unresolved. CDR1 and CDR2 (germline): MNHEY, SVGEGT. The germline V and J ends were trimmed by 7 bases and 13 bases, with 22 bases remaining between them. This CDR3 region has 13 residues. The CDR3 sequence: CASNHAAYHERYF. Here the CDR3 DNA reads TGTGCCAGCAATCATGCAGCGTACCACGAGCGGTACTTC.

This sequence joins TRBV20-1 and TRBJ2-1, with 9 nucleotides matching TRBD2. Germline assignment: CDR1 DFQATT and CDR2 SNEGSKA (reference sequence). The CDR3 totals 15 residues. With V trimmed by 3 bases and J by 7 bases, 10 bases remained unmatched. CDR3 DNA sequence: TGCAGTGCTAGGTGGGCTAGCGGGATAAGAAATGAGCAGTTCTTC. Translating it yields CSARWASGIRNEQFF.

This clonotype was picked up many times. V gene TRBV12-3 or TRBV12-4 combines with J gene TRBJ2-1; D call uncertain. CDR3 length: 12 residues. Trimming removed 6 bases from V and 8 bases from J, with 11 bases in between. The CDR3: CASSRPADEQFF. The CDR3 nucleotides read TGTGCCAGCAGCCGACCGGCGGATGAGCAGTTCTTC.

This clonotype was detected only a few times. V is TRBV20-1 and J is TRBJ2-3; the D is unclear. V was shortened by 3 bases and J by 6 bases, with 10 bases between the two germline ends. The CDR3 runs to 12 residues. The germline V gene encodes CDR1 DFQATT and CDR2 SNEGSKA (reference sequence). The CDR3 sequence: CSASPGWDTQYF. The CDR3 region has the DNA TGCAGTGCTAGTCCCGGGTGGGATACGCAGTATTTT.

The chain uses TRBV14 and TRBJ2-3; 8 bases are a match to TRBD2. The CDR3 is 15 residues long. In germline, CDR1 is SGHDN, CDR2 FVKESK. V gave up 5 bases and J gave up 3 bases; unmatched junction bases: 7. In nucleotides, the CDR3 is TGTGCCAGCAGCTATGCCGGGACTAGGACAGATACGCAGTATTTT. This gives the protein CASSYAGTRTDTQYF. The complete variable domain, with remaining parts taken from reference TRBV14 and TRBJ2-3, reads EAGVTQFPSHSVIEKGQTVTLRCDPISGHDNLYWYRRVMGKEIKFLLHFVKESKQDESGMPNNRFLAERTGGTYSTLKVQPAELEDSGVYFCASSYAGTRTDTQYFGPGTRLTVL.

V is TRBV6-5 and J is TRBJ1-1, with a weak D call TRBD1 (6 bases). Deletions cut 1 base from V and 6 bases from J, with 12 bases between. Looked up from germline, CDR1 is MNHEY and CDR2 is SVGAGI. This CDR3 contains 14 residues. The CDR3 spells CASSYFRGGAEAFF. In nucleotides, the CDR3 is TGTGCCAGCAGTTACTTTAGGGGGGGCGCTGAAGCTTTCTTT.

About this clonotype: A much bigger clone sits one base away, suggesting this may be a read error. The V and J genes are TRBV29-1 and TRBJ2-1; 8 bases align to TRBD2. Germline-derived CDR1 and CDR2 are SQVTM and ANQGSEA. This CDR3 region has 14 residues. Trimming took 3 bases from V and 0 from J; bases not matched to a gene: 1. The DNA for the CDR3 is TGCAGCGTTGACGGGGGGGGCTCCTACAATGAGCAGTTCTTC. The encoded protein is CSVDGGGSYNEQFF.

This clonotype was seen more than once but under ten times. The chain links TRBV12-3 or TRBV12-4 to TRBJ1-2; possibly TRBD1 for D (6 bases). V was clipped by 5 bases and J by 4 bases, with 17 bases between them. The CDR3 length is 15 residues. CDR3 sequence (DNA): TGTGCCAGCAGTCCCCAGGGCAGGGGAGGCTATGGCTACACCTTC. Translation: CASSPQGRGGYGYTF.

The chain carries TRBV7-2 and TRBJ1-2, with D possibly TRBD1 on 5 matching bases. The germline gives CDR1 SGHTA, CDR2 FQGNSA. V lost 3 bases and J 1 base, leaving 15 bases between the germline ends. The CDR3 covers 16 residues. For the CDR3, the DNA is TGTGCCAGCAGCTTTGCCGACAGCGTCGATAACTATGGCTACACCTTC. Its protein is CASSFADSVDNYGYTF.

This clonotype turned up a few times. V gene TRBV20-1 combines with J gene TRBJ1-1; TRBD1 matches at 8 bases. The ends lost 5 bases at V and 4 bases at J; junction bases unmatched: 9. The germline gives CDR1 DFQATT, CDR2 SNEGSKA (reference sequence). The CDR3 has 14 amino acids. CDR3: CSALRQGRGTEAFF. CDR3 sequence (DNA): TGCAGTGCTCTGAGACAGGGGCGGGGCACTGAAGCTTTCTTT.

The chain couples TRBV11-2 to TRBJ2-2; TRBD2 might be the D (5 bases). The V gene's germline CDR1 is SGHAT and CDR2 FQNNGV. The CDR3 spans 14 residues. Deletions cut 5 bases from V and 6 bases from J, with 13 bases between. The chain's CDR3 is CASSPLTGAGELFF. CDR3 coding DNA: TGTGCCAGCAGCCCTCTCACCGGGGCCGGGGAGCTGTTTTTT.

This clonotype has a single count. Mismatch with germline at one junction end may stem from a read error. This chain links TRBV2 with TRBJ2-1, with 7 bases matching TRBD1. Per the germline V gene, CDR1 is SNHLY and CDR2 is FYNNEI. There are 13 residues in the CDR3. The CDR3 loop is CASRRDSYIEQFF. The CDR3 DNA sequence: TGTGCCAGCAGGAGGGACAGCTACATTGAGCAGTTCTTC. The full variable domain, its missing parts supplied by reference TRBV2 and TRBJ2-1, is EPEVTQTPSHQVTQMGQEVILRCVPISNHLYFYWYRQILGQKVEFLVSFYNNEISEKSEIFDDQFSVERPDGSNFTLKIRSTKLEDSAMYFCASRRDSYIEQFFGPGTRLTVL.

V is TRBV3-1 and J is TRBJ2-2; 10 bases are shared with TRBD2. There are 19 residues in the CDR3. CDR1 and CDR2 from the germline V gene are LGHDT and YNNKEL (reference sequence). Germline trimming cut 0 bases from V and 0 bases from J; bases unmatched to any gene: 7. CDR3: CASSQDNERGGSNTGELFF. For the CDR3, the DNA is TGTGCCAGCAGCCAAGATAATGAGCGGGGGGGCTCGAACACCGGGGAGCTGTTTTTT.

This chain joins TRBV3-1 and TRBJ2-7; 10 positions agree with TRBD1. Germline V gene data show CDR1 as LGHDT and CDR2 as YNNKEL (reference sequence). V trimming: 1 base; J trimming: 3 bases; junction bases outside the gene matches: 3. The CDR3 contains 15 residues. The CDR3 protein is CASSQGTGGFYEQYF. CDR3 in DNA: TGTGCCAGCAGCCAAGGGACAGGGGGATTCTACGAGCAGTACTTC.

The sample holds a few counts of this clonotype. J is TRBJ1-1 and V is TRBV9; a weak D match, TRBD1 (5 bases). V was cut by 4 bases and J by 6 bases, with 16 bases left in between. Germline lookup yields CDR1 SGDLS and CDR2 YYNGEE. The CDR3 is made up of 14 amino acids. In DNA form, the CDR3 reads TGTGCCAGCAGCCCTAGGGGCCCGAGCGCTGAAGCTTTCTTT. Translating gives CASSPRGPSAEAFF.

This clonotype came up a few times. The chain carries TRBV29-1 and TRBJ2-1; a weak D match, TRBD2 (6 bases). CDR3 size: 15 residues. Between the trimmed V and J ends, which lost 7 bases and 5 bases, there was a span of 21 bases. The germline V gene has CDR1 SQVTM and CDR2 ANQGSEA. The DNA for the CDR3 is TGCAGCGGTCTAATCTTCAGGGAGGCCCACAATGAGCAGTTCTTC. It is translated as CSGLIFREAHNEQFF.

The chain employs TRBV27 and TRBJ2-1, with 8 bases that match TRBD2. Trimming at V came to 5 bases and at J to 12 bases, leaving 12 bases not matched to a gene. Germline V CDR1 and CDR2: MNHEY, SMNVEV (reference sequence). The CDR3 length is 14 residues. The CDR3: CASSKESGSGRQFF. The CDR3 bases are TGTGCCAGCAGTAAGGAAAGCGGGAGCGGTCGGCAGTTCTTC.

The table lists this clonotype with a few counts. This rearrangement joins TRBV9 to TRBJ1-2; TRBD1 matches at 7 bases. Germline CDR1 reads SGDLS; CDR2 reads YYNGEE. This CDR3 has 16 residues. J was trimmed by 4 bases and V by 0 bases; bases with no gene match: 9. The CDR3 nucleotides read TGTGCCAGCAGCGTAGGCGGCAGGGGGAATGCCTATGGCTACACCTTC. Translated, it gives CASSVGGRGNAYGYTF. Complete variable domain (other parts from reference TRBV9 and TRBJ1-2): DSGVTQTPKHLITATGQRVTLRCSPRSGDLSVYWYQQSLDQGLQFLIQYYNGEERAKGNILERFSAQQFPDLHSELNLSSLELGDSALYFCASSVGGRGNAYGYTFGSGTRLTVV.

This rearrangement joins TRBV7-8 to TRBJ2-1; 11 bases match TRBD2. Germline-derived CDR1 and CDR2 are SGHVS and FQNEAQ. J was trimmed by 5 bases and V by 5 bases; bases with no gene match: 8. CDR3 length: 16 amino acids. CDR3 bases: TGTGCCAGCAGCCCCGGACTAGCGGGTTTCAACAATGAGCAGTTCTTC. It encodes CASSPGLAGFNNEQFF.

There are a few counts of this clonotype. V gene TRBV19 combines with J gene TRBJ2-3; 10 bases line up with TRBD2. CDR3 length: 16 residues. CDR1 and CDR2 from the germline V gene are LNHDA and SQIVND (reference sequence). J lost 4 bases, V lost 5 bases, and 9 bases had no gene match. The CDR3 is CASSQTASGSADTQYF. DNA for the CDR3: TGTGCCAGTAGTCAAACGGCTAGCGGGAGCGCAGATACGCAGTATTTT.

The J gene is TRBJ1-5, the V gene TRBV20-1, with 8 bases matching TRBD1. CDR1 is DFQATT, CDR2 SNEGSKA, per germline (reference sequence). The CDR3 is 15 amino acids. The V segment lost 3 bases and the J segment 7 bases; nucleotides outside the gene matches: 11. As DNA, the CDR3 is TGCAGTGCTAGGGCCACAGGGGGTTCCAGACAGCCCCAGCATTTT. Its translation is CSARATGGSRQPQHF.

This clonotype was recorded a few times. The rearrangement uses TRBV27 and TRBJ2-1, with TRBD1 matching 11 bases. The germline gives CDR1 MNHEY, CDR2 SMNVEV (reference sequence). This CDR3 comprises 15 residues. V lost 5 bases, J lost 3 bases, and 3 bases stayed unmatched. The CDR3 protein is CASSGGTGGYNEQFF. In DNA, the CDR3 is TGTGCCAGCAGTGGGGGGACAGGGGGCTACAATGAGCAGTTCTTC.